Below are 11 T cell receptor beta chains sequenced from a single sample in a study of cytomegalovirus exposure and HLA in healthy donors. The study ran its PCR with 60 Vbeta and 13 Jbeta primers. The protocol was immunoSEQ multiplex PCR, while the TCRdb copy is restricted to in-frame clones and leaves out a portion. The data contain around 150,000 clones, 65% to 80% of them singletons. The sample comprised PBMCs. Receptors originate from a female donor in good health and CMV-seronegative.

The chain couples TRBV6-1 to TRBJ1-2; 8 bases are a match to TRBD1. Germline lookup yields CDR1 MNHNS and CDR2 SASEGT. V lost 4 bases and J lost 7; bases outside the gene matches: 5. CDR3 length equals 13 residues. CDR3 nucleotides: TGTGCCAGCAGTGGAGGTGACAGGGGTGGCTACACCTTC. Protein: CASSGGDRGGYTF.

This sequence joins TRBV11-2 and TRBJ2-5; 7 nucleotides agree with TRBD2. The CDR3 runs 16 residues. V trimming: 4 bases; J trimming: 3 bases; junction bases outside the gene matches: 11. The germline CDR1 and CDR2 sequences are SGHAT and FQNNGV. CDR3 DNA sequence: TGTGCCAGCAGCTATGCCGGGACTACGGGGAAAGAGACCCAGTACTTC. Residues: CASSYAGTTGKETQYF.

CDR3 loop: CAWSVLGGSDTQYF. The CDR3 DNA is TGTGCCTGGAGTGTACTCGGGGGTTCAGATACGCAGTATTTT. This rearrangement joins TRBV30 to TRBJ2-3; maybe TRBD2 (6 bases). Germline CDR1 and CDR2: GTSNPN and SVGIG (reference sequence). V lost 0 bases, J lost 4 bases, and 11 bases lay in between. The CDR3 consists of 14 residues.

The sample holds a few counts of this clone. J is TRBJ2-3 and V is TRBV5-1; 15 bases align to TRBD2. V shed 4 bases and J 3 bases; nucleotides not matched to a gene: 3. CDR1 and CDR2 (germline): SGHRS, YFSETQ. CDR3 length equals 16 residues. This chain's CDR3 is CASSVGTSGRTDTQYF. CDR3 DNA sequence: TGCGCCAGCAGCGTTGGGACTAGCGGGAGGACAGATACGCAGTATTTT.

The V and J genes are TRBV19 and TRBJ2-1; D unclear. Germline V CDR1 and CDR2: LNHDA, SQIVND (reference sequence). V was trimmed by 10 bases and J by 1 base, leaving 17 bases between them. The CDR3 covers 15 residues. DNA for the CDR3: TGTGCCACCAAAGACCCGACAAAATCCTACAATGAGCAGTTCTTC. Translation: CATKDPTKSYNEQFF. The full variable domain, in which reference TRBV19 and TRBJ2-1 provide the parts outside the CDR3, is DGGITQSPKYLFRKEGQNVTLSCEQNLNHDAMYWYRQDPGQGLRLIYYSQIVNDFQKGDIAEGYSVSREKKESFPLTVTSAQKNPTAFYLCATKDPTKSYNEQFFGPGTRLTVL.

In nucleotides, the CDR3 is TGTGCCAGCAGTCGGAGCGGGTCTGAACAGCTAAATCAGCCCCAGCATTTT. Translating it yields CASSRSGSEQLNQPQHF. The V gene is TRBV7-6, the J gene TRBJ1-5; no definite D call. The CDR3 is made up of 17 amino acids. Germline assignment: CDR1 SGHVS and CDR2 FNYEAQ. V lost 6 bases, J lost 4 bases, and 22 bases lay in between.

The chain joins TRBV5-5 to TRBJ2-7, with D maybe TRBD1 (5 bases). V lost 0 bases to trimming and J lost 6 bases, with 7 bases between them. The CDR3 length is 12 residues. Germline V gene sequence: CDR1 SGHKS, CDR2 YYEKEE (reference sequence). CDR3: CASSLEGSEQYF. As DNA, the CDR3 is TGTGCCAGCAGCTTGGAGGGGTCCGAGCAGTACTTC.

The rearrangement joins TRBV4-2 to TRBJ2-1; TRBD2 agrees at 12 bases. In germline, CDR1 is LGHNA, CDR2 YNFKEQ. The CDR3 consists of 16 residues. V dropped 4 bases and J dropped 6; count of bases not matched to a gene: 7. The CDR3 DNA is TGTGCCAGCAGCCCTCTCGGACTAGCGGGGTCCAATGAGCAGTTCTTC. It encodes CASSPLGLAGSNEQFF.

The rearrangement joins TRBV30 to TRBJ1-5; TRBD1 aligns across 9 bases. Germline CDR1 GTSNPN, CDR2 SVGIG (reference sequence). Trimming removed 3 bases from V and 6 bases from J; junction bases left unmatched: 3. The CDR3 totals 13 residues. CDR3 residues: CAWRPGQGQPQHF. CDR3 DNA: TGTGCCTGGAGACCGGGACAGGGTCAGCCCCAGCATTTT.

The sample holds a few counts of this clone. The chain is built from TRBV19 and TRBJ2-3, with 11 bases lining up with TRBD1. The CDR3 runs 16 residues. Germline trimming cut 2 bases from V and 5 bases from J; bases unmatched to any gene: 6. Germline loops: CDR1 LNHDA, CDR2 SQIVND (reference sequence). The CDR3 loop reads CASSILPGQGGDTQYF. In DNA, the CDR3 is TGTGCCAGTAGTATACTGCCGGGACAGGGGGGAGATACGCAGTATTTT.

Of note for this clone: Different DNA sequences within this sample yield the same CDR3. The V call is TRBV2, the J call TRBJ1-5; 7 nucleotides match TRBD1. Looked up from germline, CDR1 is SNHLY and CDR2 is FYNNEI. This CDR3 spans 15 amino acids. V gave up 6 bases and J gave up 1 base; unmatched junction bases: 6. This CDR3 reads CASRPDRASNQPQHF. DNA for the CDR3: TGTGCCAGCAGGCCCGACAGGGCAAGCAATCAGCCCCAGCATTTT. Together with reference TRBV2 and TRBJ1-5, the CDR3 gives the full variable domain: EPEVTQTPSHQVTQMGQEVILRCVPISNHLYFYWYRQILGQKVEFLVSFYNNEISEKSEIFDDQFSVERPDGSNFTLKIRSTKLEDSAMYFCASRPDRASNQPQHFGDGTRLSIL.